Listed below are T cell receptor beta chains from one sample, sequenced in a study of low-dose radiotherapy and immunotherapy resistance in tumors. TCRdb recomputed calls from the reads with MiXCR, one row per CDR3 protein. The sample has more than 50,000 distinct CDR3 sequences; around 27% are singletons. The sequencing used PBMCs, collected before treatment. These receptors were taken from a male donor with rectosigmoid adenocarcinoma. CDR3s leave out the opening cysteine and the closing phenylalanine or tryptophan. The D gene is left open where the match is weak. The size field is filled for only some rows; it gives once, few, many or a size class.

v_gene,j_gene,d_gene,abundance,CDR3aa
TRBV28,TRBJ2-7,.,many,ASREGVYEQY
TRBV13,TRBJ1-1,TRBD1,many,ASSFNRGGQAF
TRBV28,TRBJ2-6,TRBD1,many,ASSTEQGTTGANVLT
TRBV6-2/TRBV6-3,TRBJ2-3,.,few,ASSYSGFTDTQY
TRBV6-2/TRBV6-3,TRBJ1-5,TRBD1,many,ASSPRDRNQPQH
TRBV5-5,TRBJ2-6,.,few,ASSLYGQGGSGANVLT
TRBV27,TRBJ2-2,.,.,ASSPHPSDRVRGELFFF
TRBV6-2/TRBV6-3,TRBJ1-1,.,many,ASSYTPGRILNTEAF
TRBV5-1,TRBJ2-1,TRBD2,.,ASSLGLAGEGEQF
TRBV29-1,TRBJ2-5,TRBD2,.,SAAGTSGGGGETQY
TRBV13,TRBJ2-7,TRBD1,once,ASSPGTGDGEQY
TRBV4-2,TRBJ2-7,.,many,ASSQEQGTISSYEQY
TRBV5-1,TRBJ1-4,.,many,ASSLEGPNEKLF
TRBV28,TRBJ2-5,.,many,ASTRGFGEETQY
TRBV29-1,TRBJ2-3,TRBD1,many,SVAGTASTDTQY
TRBV27,TRBJ1-4,.,.,ASTGPGETNEKLF
TRBV20-1,TRBJ2-7,.,.,SAKCGRGTSGYEQY
TRBV7-2,TRBJ2-3,TRBD1,many,ASIPGTGGTDTQY
TRBV6-6,TRBJ2-7,.,.,ASSLRGAVYEQY
TRBV6-2/TRBV6-3,TRBJ2-2,.,many,ASSVGTSNTGELF
TRBV7-2,TRBJ1-1,.,many,ASRRQEGTEAF
TRBV20-1,TRBJ2-3,.,many,SARDRPSTDTQY
TRBV7-8,TRBJ1-2,TRBD1,many,ASSFDRGGYGYT
TRBV6-2/TRBV6-3,TRBJ2-7,.,.,ASSYVSGYEQY
TRBV7-9,TRBJ1-1,.,many,ASSLAAGNTEAF
TRBV3-1,TRBJ2-7,TRBD2,many,ASSPKNSGSYEQY
TRBV29-1,TRBJ2-1,.,.,SVAERRQYNEQF
TRBV28,TRBJ1-1,.,.,ASSPGTSGYGYTFGSGTRAF
TRBV7-2,TRBJ1-4,TRBD1,.,ASSPASTGDRKLF
TRBV29-1,TRBJ2-1,.,medium-sized,SVEEEGDEQF
TRBV5-1,TRBJ2-1,TRBD2,.,ASSLVAGASYNEQF
TRBV2,TRBJ1-5,.,many,ASSGSGTSQPQH
TRBV6-2/TRBV6-3,TRBJ1-5,.,.,ATWTARYNQPQH
TRBV10-2,TRBJ2-1,TRBD2,many,ASSEGLAGGREQF
TRBV12-3/TRBV12-4,TRBJ1-1,.,many,ASSPGQIENTEAF
TRBV5-1,TRBJ2-7,TRBD1,.,ASSPDRGIRYEQY
TRBV5-1,TRBJ2-1,TRBD2,many,ASSLAGLAGYNEQF
TRBV4-2,TRBJ1-5,.,many,ASSQVSSYRPNQPQH
TRBV23-1,TRBJ2-5,.,many,ASSQSQDQETQY
TRBV12-3/TRBV12-4,TRBJ1-4,.,many,ASRRDGSATNEKLF
TRBV5-4,TRBJ1-2,.,many,ASSLPSGNNYGYT
TRBV5-6,TRBJ2-3,.,many,ASSLWNRPQGWAQY
TRBV13,TRBJ1-6,.,many,ASSLKSSYNSPLH
TRBV6-5,TRBJ2-5,.,.,ASSTSTGPQY
TRBV14,TRBJ2-7,.,many,ASSQDSLDWRSYEQY
TRBV20-1,TRBJ1-5,.,.,SAMGVNGGNQPQH
TRBV20-1,TRBJ2-7,.,many,SASHIYSYEQY
TRBV21-1,TRBJ2-5,.,many,ASPPGQKQETQY
TRBV7-2,TRBJ2-3,.,many,ASSLMSDTQY
TRBV3-1,TRBJ2-5,TRBD2,many,ASSQEQLAGVETQY
TRBV29-1,TRBJ1-1,.,many,SASRSVGTMNTEAF
TRBV4-3,TRBJ2-2,.,few,ASSQSTVLNTGELFF
TRBV19,TRBJ1-5,.,many,ASAKGGRGYSNQPQH